This is a list of T cell receptor beta chains from one sample in a study of post-analysis software for immune sequencing data. TCRdb reprocessed the PCR reads via MiXCR and lists one record per CDR3 protein. The sample includes approximately 630,000 distinct CDR3 sequences, around 60% of them seen just once. The sequencing input was blood. These receptors all stem from a girl aged 2-10 years with multiple sclerosis. Both conserved end residues are part of each CDR3. The order of the fields is J gene, D gene, V gene, clone size, CDR3 DNA, CDR3 protein. The D gene is left open where the match is weak. Clone size appears in some rows only: once, few, many, or a class for an expanded clone.

J gene: TRBJ2-7
D gene: TRBD2
V gene: TRBV2
clone size: -
CDR3 DNA: TGTGCCAGCAGGCGGGAGGGCGACGAGCAGTACTTC
CDR3 protein: CASRREGDEQYF

J gene: TRBJ2-5
D gene: TRBD2
V gene: TRBV7-9
clone size: -
CDR3 DNA: TGTGCCAGCAGCTCCTCAATAGCGGGCCCACTCCAAGAGACCCAGTACTTC
CDR3 protein: CASSSSIAGPLQETQYF

J gene: TRBJ1-1
D gene: -
V gene: TRBV13
clone size: -
CDR3 DNA: TGTGCCAGCAGCCCAGTGGGTTCCTCAGGGGATATGAACACCGAAGCTTTCTTT
CDR3 protein: CASSPVGSSGDMNTEAFF

J gene: TRBJ2-7
D gene: TRBD2
V gene: TRBV4-1
clone size: -
CDR3 DNA: TGCGCCAGCAGCCAGGAACCGGGACTAGCGGGTTTTCAGTACTTC
CDR3 protein: CASSQEPGLAGFQYF

J gene: TRBJ2-3
D gene: TRBD2
V gene: TRBV6-2/TRBV6-3
clone size: few
CDR3 DNA: TGTGCCAGCAGTGCTAGCGGGGGGGCCTCGGATACGCAGTATTTT
CDR3 protein: CASSASGGASDTQYF

J gene: TRBJ2-1
D gene: -
V gene: TRBV9
clone size: -
CDR3 DNA: TGTGCCAGCAGCACCCAAGTTGGTGGGAGAGGGTACAATGAGCAGTTCTTC
CDR3 protein: CASSTQVGGRGYNEQFF

J gene: TRBJ2-7
D gene: -
V gene: TRBV27
clone size: -
CDR3 DNA: TGTGCCAGCAGTTTAGGACTCCCCCCCTACGAGCAGTACTTC
CDR3 protein: CASSLGLPPYEQYF

J gene: TRBJ2-1
D gene: TRBD2
V gene: TRBV5-1
clone size: -
CDR3 DNA: TGCGCCAGCAGCTTAATTAGCGGGAGAAATAATGAGCAGTTCTTC
CDR3 protein: CASSLISGRNNEQFF

J gene: TRBJ2-5
D gene: -
V gene: TRBV29-1
clone size: few
CDR3 DNA: TGCAGCGTTGAAGATAAGGACTTCCAAGAGACCCAGTACTTC
CDR3 protein: CSVEDKDFQETQYF

J gene: TRBJ2-5
D gene: -
V gene: TRBV24-1
clone size: -
CDR3 DNA: TGTGCCACCAGTAAAAGTAAAGAGACCCAGTACTTC
CDR3 protein: CATSKSKETQYF

J gene: TRBJ2-6
D gene: -
V gene: TRBV27
clone size: many
CDR3 DNA: TGTGCCAGCAGTTTATCTGGGGCCAACGTCCTGACTTTC
CDR3 protein: CASSLSGANVLTF

J gene: TRBJ2-5
D gene: -
V gene: TRBV20-1
clone size: -
CDR3 DNA: TGCAGTGCTAGAGATCTGGGAGCCCAAGAGACCCAGTACTTC
CDR3 protein: CSARDLGAQETQYF

J gene: TRBJ2-1
D gene: TRBD2
V gene: TRBV3-1
clone size: -
CDR3 DNA: TGTGCCAGCAACCTAGGACTAGCGGGGGATAATGAGCAGTTCTTC
CDR3 protein: CASNLGLAGDNEQFF

J gene: TRBJ2-5
D gene: -
V gene: TRBV6-2/TRBV6-3
clone size: once
CDR3 DNA: TGTGCCAGCAGTTACGGCCCGTACCAAGAGACCCAGTACTTC
CDR3 protein: CASSYGPYQETQYF

J gene: TRBJ2-1
D gene: -
V gene: TRBV3-1
clone size: -
CDR3 DNA: TGTGCCAGCAGCGGAGGCGGGATGGCCTACAATGGGCAGTTCTTC
CDR3 protein: CASSGGGMAYNGQFF

J gene: TRBJ2-5
D gene: -
V gene: TRBV5-4
clone size: -
CDR3 DNA: TGTGCCAGCAGCCAAGACCAAGGGGTAGGGGGGCGTACGAAGACCCAGTACTTC
CDR3 protein: CASSQDQGVGGRTKTQYF

J gene: TRBJ2-1
D gene: TRBD2
V gene: TRBV5-1
clone size: few
CDR3 DNA: TGCGCCAGCAGCTTGGCGAGTTGGGCGGGAGGTGAGCAGTTCTTC
CDR3 protein: CASSLASWAGGEQFF

J gene: TRBJ2-1
D gene: -
V gene: TRBV20-1
clone size: -
CDR3 DNA: TGCAGTGCTTATACAGGGAGACCTTACAATGAGCAGTTCTTC
CDR3 protein: CSAYTGRPYNEQFF

J gene: TRBJ2-7
D gene: -
V gene: TRBV7-2
clone size: -
CDR3 DNA: TGTGCCAGCAGCTATCGGGGCGGCGGGCTCTACGAGCAGTACTTC
CDR3 protein: CASSYRGGGLYEQYF

J gene: TRBJ2-5
D gene: -
V gene: TRBV7-2
clone size: few
CDR3 DNA: TGTGCCAGCAGCCTAGGAGCGGGCCAAGAGACCCAGTACTTC
CDR3 protein: CASSLGAGQETQYF

J gene: TRBJ2-1
D gene: TRBD2
V gene: TRBV5-5
clone size: -
CDR3 DNA: TGTGCCAGTAGCGTGGGGAGGGGCACTGAGCAGTTCTTC
CDR3 protein: CASSVGRGTEQFF

J gene: TRBJ2-3
D gene: -
V gene: TRBV24-1
clone size: -
CDR3 DNA: TGTGCCACCAGTCTAATGGGTACGCAGTATTTT
CDR3 protein: CATSLMGTQYF

J gene: TRBJ2-7
D gene: -
V gene: TRBV29-1
clone size: few
CDR3 DNA: TGCAGCGTTGAAGATAGGTCTAGTGGATTTACCTACGAGCAGTACTTC
CDR3 protein: CSVEDRSSGFTYEQYF

J gene: TRBJ2-1
D gene: TRBD2
V gene: TRBV20-1
clone size: -
CDR3 DNA: TGCAGTGCGAACAGGCTAGCGGGACTAAATGAGCAGTTCTTC
CDR3 protein: CSANRLAGLNEQFF

J gene: TRBJ2-7
D gene: TRBD2
V gene: TRBV7-2
clone size: -
CDR3 DNA: TGTGCCAGCAGCTTAGGGCTAGCGGGAGGGTTCTACGAGCAGTACTTC
CDR3 protein: CASSLGLAGGFYEQYF

J gene: TRBJ1-2
D gene: -
V gene: TRBV7-2
clone size: -
CDR3 DNA: TGTGCCAGCAGCTTAGCCTCTAAGGGCTGGGGCTACACCTTC
CDR3 protein: CASSLASKGWGYTF